These 9 T cell receptor beta chains were sequenced from one sample in a study of blood T cell repertoires in COVID-19. Clones were sequenced by immunoSEQ multiplex PCR, and TCRdb holds only the in-frame ones, with some missing. The top ten hold approximately 2.4% of the sample, which has over 150,000 clones, 87% seen once. Sequenced material: PBMCs or T cells enriched from blood (not recorded which). These receptors originate from a woman in her 30s who had recovered from COVID-19.

V is TRBV6-5 and J is TRBJ1-1, with 10 bases aligning to TRBD1. CDR1 is MNHEY and CDR2 is SVGAGI in the germline V gene. V lost 9 bases, J lost 4 bases, and 11 bases stayed unmatched. This CDR3 contains 15 residues. This CDR3 is CASRPRQGAITEAFF. In DNA, the CDR3 is TGTGCCAGTCGGCCGAGACAGGGGGCAATCACTGAAGCTTTCTTT.

V gene TRBV19 combines with J gene TRBJ1-1; possibly TRBD1 for D (6 bases). Germline V gene lookup returns CDR1 LNHDA and CDR2 SQIVND (reference sequence). The CDR3 length is 13 residues. The V and J ends lost 5 bases and 4 bases respectively, with 11 bases between them. CDR3 DNA: TGTGCCAGTAGTCGGGGAGGGGGCACTGAAGCTTTCTTT. It encodes CASSRGGGTEAFF.

The CDR3 bases are TGTGCCAGCAGCCCTTCCTTGTACCGGGGAAACACTGAAGCTTTCTTT. Its protein is CASSPSLYRGNTEAFF. V usage is TRBV2 and J usage is TRBJ1-1; no firm D call. CDR3 length: 16 residues. Germline CDR1 reads SNHLY; CDR2 reads FYNNEI. Trimming removed 6 bases at V and 2 bases at J, with 19 bases between.

This clone was recorded once. The V gene is TRBV27, the J gene TRBJ1-6; D is perhaps TRBD1 (5 bases). The CDR3 is 14 residues long. The V end lost 7 bases, the J end lost 6 bases, and 13 bases lay between the germline ends. Germline values: CDR1 MNHEY, CDR2 SMNVEV (reference sequence). The CDR3 bases are TGTGCCAGCAAGCCGGGGGGGACTAATTCACCCCTCCACTTT. Its protein product is CASKPGGTNSPLHF.

V gene TRBV30 combines with J gene TRBJ2-7, with 8 bases matching TRBD1. CDR3 length: 16 amino acids. CDR1 is GTSNPN, CDR2 SVGIG, per germline (reference sequence). Germline trimming cut 3 bases from V and 5 bases from J; bases unmatched to any gene: 15. CDR3 in amino acids: CAWRSLWEQGANEQYF. The CDR3 bases are TGTGCCTGGAGAAGCCTATGGGAGCAGGGGGCCAACGAGCAGTACTTC.

V usage is TRBV5-1 and J usage is TRBJ1-1, with D uncertain. The germline V and J ends were trimmed by 4 bases and 1 base, with 11 bases remaining between them. The CDR3 extends over 14 amino acids. Per germline, CDR1 SGHRS and CDR2 YFSETQ. CDR3 loop: CASSTTMGNTEAFF. The CDR3 DNA is TGCGCCAGCAGCACTACAATGGGGAACACTGAAGCTTTCTTT. The full variable domain, in which reference TRBV5-1 and TRBJ1-1 provide the parts outside the CDR3, is KAGVTQTPRYLIKTRGQQVTLSCSPISGHRSVSWYQQTPGQGLQFLFEYFSETQRNKGNFPGRFSGRQFSNSRSEMNVSTLELGDSALYLCASSTTMGNTEAFFGQGTRLTVV.

The V call is TRBV27, the J call TRBJ1-2; D is ambiguous. The CDR3 has 15 amino acids. From germline, CDR1 is MNHEY and CDR2 SMNVEV (reference sequence). The V and J ends lost 3 bases and 2 bases respectively, with 13 bases between them. CDR3 nucleotides: TGTGCCAGCAGTTTCGCCGGACGGGAGAACTATGGCTACACCTTC. Encoded protein: CASSFAGRENYGYTF.

V usage is TRBV7-3 and J usage is TRBJ2-1, with 8 bases matching TRBD1. The germline V gene encodes CDR1 SGHTA and CDR2 FQGTGA. The CDR3 length is 17 residues. V gave up 6 bases and J gave up 0 bases; unmatched junction bases: 10. CDR3 region: CASSPYPGTGSYNEQFF. The CDR3 nucleotides read TGTGCCAGCAGTCCTTACCCCGGGACAGGCTCCTACAATGAGCAGTTCTTC.

V is TRBV24-1 and J is TRBJ2-2; D possibly corresponds to TRBD1 (5 bases). Looked up from germline, CDR1 is KGHDR and CDR2 is SFDVKD. V shed 0 bases and J shed 0 bases, with 13 bases lying between them. The CDR3 contains 18 residues. CDR3 coding DNA: TGTGCCACCAGTGATTTGAAGGGGCGCGACACGAACACCGGGGAGCTGTTTTTT. It codes for CATSDLKGRDTNTGELFF.